These T cell receptor beta chains were read from a single sample in a study of T-cell memory formation after mild COVID-19. TCRdb redid the calling of the 5' RACE reads with MiXCR, one entry per CDR3 protein. The repertoire has over 10,000 distinct CDR3 sequences, about 12% of them found once; the top ten carry almost 50%. Material for sequencing was PBMCs or a T cell subset sorted from them (not recorded which). The receptor set was obtained from an adult woman who had mild COVID-19 (a few samples of this study predate the infection). Cell type and time point are not known. CDR3s include the opening cysteine and the closing phenylalanine or tryptophan. Each record gives: V gene, CDR3 protein.

V: TRBV2; CDR3: CASRSPGQGFFGYTF
V: TRBV5-6; CDR3: CASSRGPDTQYF
V: TRBV7-6; CDR3: CASSLVASGGERYEQYF
V: TRBV20-1; CDR3: CSASFLGETEAFF
V: TRBV4-1; CDR3: CASSQETFAGGLRTDTQYF
V: TRBV9; CDR3: CASSVKALSKGNNEQFF
V: TRBV6-5; CDR3: CASSRLLEIPNTGELFF
V: TRBV5-1; CDR3: CASSRTLSTNEKLFF
V: TRBV7-2; CDR3: CASSQEPYLWVAKNTGELFF
V: TRBV7-9; CDR3: CASSFLDNSPLHF
V: TRBV28; CDR3: CASSPDRWFNEQFF
V: TRBV6-5; CDR3: CASSYGFPSYNEQFF
V: TRBV20-1; CDR3: CSAREGLAGLQGTQYF
V: TRBV7-9; CDR3: CASRRDPLHTDTQYF
V: TRBV25-1; CDR3: CASTPTQDTEAFF
V: TRBV5-4; CDR3: CASSPGTGGSLSMNTEAFF
V: TRBV15; CDR3: CATSIPGASTEAFF
V: TRBV20-1; CDR3: CSAFDSSNYEQYF
V: TRBV19; CDR3: CASSIGPGDVYEQYF
V: TRBV7-9; CDR3: CASSLVYGDTGELFF
V: TRBV25-1; CDR3: CASIPWAGETQYF
V: TRBV30; CDR3: CAWGGQYNEQFF
V: TRBV5-4; CDR3: CASSRTGVQETQYF
V: TRBV7-2; CDR3: CASSANQGAQGYEQYF
V: TRBV19; CDR3: CASSPGTSVRTDTQYF
V: TRBV20-1; CDR3: CSASSWQGVSYQPQHF
V: TRBV2; CDR3: CASSEDRSYGYTF
V: TRBV6-5; CDR3: CASSNSGHLNQPQHF
V: TRBV4-2; CDR3: CASSTHVGGDYNEQFF
V: TRBV20-1; CDR3: CSARDSGSTSSYNEQFF
V: TRBV15; CDR3: CATSRPGQGTGELFF
V: TRBV3-1; CDR3: CASISRGGMNTEAFF
V: TRBV2; CDR3: CASRSSKTFTSVSPLHF
V: TRBV5-1; CDR3: CASSSVRGDLDEQYF
V: TRBV7-9; CDR3: CASSLVRGLNTEAFF
V: TRBV7-9; CDR3: CASTTGQIFHMNTEAFF
V: TRBV5-6; CDR3: CASSKSGQGVGGYTF
V: TRBV7-2; CDR3: CASSFLYAQETQYF
V: TRBV7-8; CDR3: CASSSPRRGETDTQYF
V: TRBV24-1; CDR3: CATSDSILGLAGAGEQFF
V: TRBV24-1; CDR3: CATSDSWGFPGLNEQFF